The T cell receptor beta chain under discussion was sequenced for a study of tumor-infiltrating lymphocytes in primary liver carcinoma. Study summary: The patients included men and women who were aged 30 to 69 years. Findings and limits, study-wide: Tumors had a top-250-clone fraction that was significantly higher than blood (p = 0.039).

With a constant-region primer, TCR beta cDNA was made from 400 to 550 ng of total RNA. Modified slightly, ARM-PCR produced TCR beta libraries over three nested multiplex PCR rounds. TRBV1-TRBV30 forward and Cbeta reverse primers drove the first two roughly 10-cycle rounds. Via MiXCR, TCRdb re-called the multiplex PCR reads, giving one row per CDR3 protein. The profile shows fewer than 250,000 distinct CDR3 sequences, 70% to 90% of them singletons. In the case of this clonotype: Its antigen is as yet unknown.

The germline CDR1 and CDR2 sequences are SGHAT and FQNNGV. CDR3 size: 14 residues. V lost 6 bases to trimming and J lost 6 bases, with 12 bases between them. Both RNA and DNA were isolated together from around 18-30 mg of bulk tissue that had not been sorted. The receptor was derived from a man aged 35-49 years with primary liver carcinoma and hepatitis B virus infection. The sequencing sample was made of tumor tissue from primary liver carcinoma. The chain recombines TRBV11-2 with TRBJ1-6; possible D gene TRBD1, 6 bases. CDR3 DNA sequence: TGTGCCAGCAGTTTCAGGGGAACTAATTCACCCCTCCACTTT. This translates into CASSFRGTNSPLHF.